Shown below are 9 T cell receptor beta chains from a single sample sequenced in a study of blood T cells in healthy people across ages. Next came a second PCR, run for about 7 to 12 cycles, which used a sample-barcoded 5' primer along with a J-beta primer mix. Via MiXCR, TCRdb re-called the 5' RACE reads, giving one row per CDR3 protein. The sample consists of fewer than 1.5 million distinct CDR3 sequences, 42% of them appearing once. Source material: blood. These receptors originate from a woman younger than 35 in good health.

The rearrangement links TRBV20-1 to TRBJ1-1, with D unresolved. There are 11 residues in the CDR3. CDR1 and CDR2 (germline): DFQATT, SNEGSKA (reference sequence). V shed 3 bases and J shed 11 bases, with 13 bases lying between them. The DNA of the CDR3 is TGCAGTGCTAGGCCAGGAAGTAAGGCTTTCTTT. Translated, it gives CSARPGSKAFF.

Regarding this clonotype: This clone may be a read error of a much larger clone one base away. This sequence joins TRBV24-1 and TRBJ2-5; no firm D call. Trimming pared 1 base from V and 5 bases from J, leaving 1 base between. This CDR3 is 11 amino acids long. The germline V gene has CDR1 KGHDR and CDR2 SFDVKD. In DNA, the CDR3 is TGTGCCACCAGTGATTTTGAGACCCAGTACTTC. Its protein product is CATSDFETQYF.

This chain links TRBV5-1 with TRBJ1-4; D uncertain. The germline CDR1 and CDR2 sequences are SGHRS and YFSETQ. The CDR3 has 14 amino acids. V was shortened by 2 bases and J by 4 bases, with 9 bases between the two germline ends. The CDR3, as DNA: TGCGCCAGCAGCTTATCGGGGAATAATGAAAAACTGTTTTTT. This codes for CASSLSGNNEKLFF.

This clonotype came up a few times. The chain has TRBV3-1 and TRBJ2-3, with TRBD2 matching over 8 bases. With V trimmed by 2 bases and J by 4 bases, 5 bases remained unmatched. Germline CDR1 LGHDT, CDR2 YNNKEL (reference sequence). CDR3 length: 15 amino acids. CDR3: CASSQKWTSPDTQYF. In DNA, the CDR3 is TGTGCCAGCAGCCAAAAGTGGACTAGCCCAGATACGCAGTATTTT.

The V call is TRBV4-1, the J call TRBJ2-3, with 8 positions matching TRBD1. The CDR3 is 16 amino acids. CDR1 and CDR2 from the germline V gene are MGHRA and YSYEKL. Trimming at V came to 1 base and at J to 3 bases, leaving 6 bases not matched to a gene. The CDR3 region has the DNA TGCGCCAGCAGCCAAGGGGTCAGGGGGCAGACAGATACGCAGTATTTT. It encodes CASSQGVRGQTDTQYF.

This clonotype was observed once. V and J are TRBV29-1 and TRBJ1-2, with 10 bases fitting TRBD1. The V segment lost 5 bases and the J segment 0 bases; nucleotides outside the gene matches: 3. Germline CDR1 is SQVTM and CDR2 is ANQGSEA. The CDR3 has 14 amino acids. The CDR3 nucleotides are TGCAGCGTTACTGACAGGGGGCCTAACTATGGCTACACCTTC. It is translated as CSVTDRGPNYGYTF. The full variable domain, with the rest looked up from reference TRBV29-1 and TRBJ1-2, is SAVISQKPSRDICQRGTSLTIQCQVDSQVTMMFWYRQQPGQSLTLIATANQGSEATYESGFVIDKFPISRPNLTFSTLTVSNMSPEDSSIYLCSVTDRGPNYGYTFGSGTRLTVV.

The CDR3 coding sequence is TGCAGTGCCTCGGAAGGGGGCGCGGTGCACGAGCAGTACTTC. Amino acids: CSASEGGAVHEQYF. The genes are TRBV20-1 and TRBJ2-5; TRBD1 agrees at 7 bases. The J call may not be correct, given that the DNA end is closer to TRBJ2-7. Looked up from germline, CDR1 is DFQATT and CDR2 is SNEGSKA (reference sequence). The CDR3 is 14 amino acids.

The V and J genes are TRBV3-1 and TRBJ2-1, with D possibly being TRBD2 (6 bases). Trimming cost V 0 bases and J 7 bases, with 13 bases left between them. CDR1 and CDR2 (germline): LGHDT, YNNKEL (reference sequence). This CDR3 contains 15 residues. The CDR3 spells CASSQDTLARNEQFF. The DNA for the CDR3 is TGTGCCAGCAGCCAAGATACCCTAGCGAGGAATGAGCAGTTCTTC.

V usage is TRBV29-1 and J usage is TRBJ1-1; 7 bases fit TRBD1. This CDR3 region has 12 residues. V lost 7 bases to trimming and J lost 8 bases; unmatched junction nucleotides: 10. Germline CDR1 reads SQVTM; CDR2 reads ANQGSEA. CDR3 sequence reads: CSAWTGTMEAFF. CDR3 in DNA: TGCAGCGCCTGGACAGGAACTATGGAAGCTTTCTTT. The variable domain in full, with the rest retrieved from reference TRBV29-1 and TRBJ1-1, is SAVISQKPSRDICQRGTSLTIQCQVDSQVTMMFWYRQQPGQSLTLIATANQGSEATYESGFVIDKFPISRPNLTFSTLTVSNMSPEDSSIYLCSAWTGTMEAFFGQGTRLTVV.